These 24 T cell receptor beta chains share one sample of origin, sequenced in a study of cytomegalovirus exposure and HLA in healthy donors. A multiplex PCR was run with 60 Vbeta primers and 13 Jbeta primers. Sequencing was performed with immunoSEQ multiplex PCR; in TCRdb, only in-frame clones are kept and a portion is missing. The sample includes some 190,000 clones, roughly 77% of them seen just once. Input material: PBMCs. These receptors all come from a young woman in good health and CMV-seropositive.

This chain joins TRBV11-2 and TRBJ2-1, with TRBD2 matching 8 bases. Germline CDR1 is SGHAT and CDR2 is FQNNGV. The ends lost 4 bases at V and 4 bases at J; junction bases unmatched: 12. The CDR3 is 17 residues long. The CDR3 here is CASSSSGRGRYYNEQFF. The CDR3 region has the DNA TGTGCCAGCAGCTCTAGCGGACGCGGGAGGTATTACAATGAGCAGTTCTTC. Together with reference TRBV11-2 and TRBJ2-1, the CDR3 gives the full variable domain: EAGVAQSPRYKIIEKRQSVAFWCNPISGHATLYWYQQILGQGPKLLIQFQNNGVVDDSQLPKDRFSAERLKGVDSTLKIQPAKLEDSAVYLCASSSSGRGRYYNEQFFGPGTRLTVL.

This clone was picked up one time. The chain uses TRBV4-3 and TRBJ2-1; TRBD1 aligns across 8 bases. This CDR3 is built from 15 residues. The V segment lost 3 bases and the J segment 4 bases; nucleotides outside the gene matches: 5. The V gene's germline CDR1 is LGHNA and CDR2 YSLEER. CDR3 DNA sequence: TGCGCCAGCAGCCAGGGCAGGGGGCTTTACAATGAGCAGTTCTTC. The encoded protein is CASSQGRGLYNEQFF.

The chain links TRBV20-1 to TRBJ1-2, with no clear D. Germline V gives CDR1 DFQATT, CDR2 SNEGSKA (reference sequence). This CDR3 is built from 11 residues. The CDR3 nucleotides are TGCCTCAGCGCCAACGCCTATGGCTACACCTTC. This codes for CLSANAYGYTF.

V usage is TRBV6-4 and J usage is TRBJ1-6; 9 bases match TRBD1. Germline CDR1 and CDR2: MRHNA and SNTAGT. Trimming took 2 bases from V and 10 from J; bases not matched to a gene: 6. This CDR3 is 15 amino acids long. CDR3: CASSDLGQGRSPLHF. In nucleotides, the CDR3 is TGTGCCAGCAGTGACCTAGGACAGGGGAGATCACCCCTCCACTTT.

This chain links TRBV2 with TRBJ2-4; the D gene is possibly TRBD1 (5 bases). Germline values: CDR1 SNHLY, CDR2 FYNNEI. This CDR3 contains 15 residues. Trimming took off 4 bases at V and 2 bases at J, with 12 bases between the two ends. The CDR3 DNA is TGTGCCAGCAGTGGGGGCAGGACAACCAAAAACATTCAGTACTTC. It is translated as CASSGGRTTKNIQYF.

This clone is categorized as large (0.1 to 1%). The chain links TRBV5-1 to TRBJ1-1; 8 nucleotides agree with TRBD1. Trimming took 5 bases from V and 4 from J; bases not matched to a gene: 7. The germline V gene has CDR1 SGHRS and CDR2 YFSETQ. This CDR3 region has 14 residues. The CDR3 loop is CASRGGQGGTEAFF. The DNA of the CDR3 is TGCGCCAGCAGGGGCGGACAGGGTGGCACTGAAGCTTTCTTT.

V and J are TRBV15 and TRBJ2-5, with D unresolved. The CDR3 loop spans 12 amino acids. V gave up 0 bases and J gave up 6 bases, with 5 bases separating them. Germline-derived CDR1 and CDR2 are LNHNV and YYDKDF (reference sequence). CDR3 protein: CATSRDRQTQYF. The CDR3 DNA follows: TGTGCCACCAGCAGAGATCGTCAGACCCAGTACTTC.

This sequence joins TRBV7-9 and TRBJ2-4; D is ambiguous. Germline values: CDR1 SEHNR, CDR2 FQNEAQ (reference sequence). V was trimmed by 1 base and J by 1 base, leaving 8 bases between them. The CDR3 covers 15 residues. The CDR3 sequence: CASSLVGRAKNIQYF. CDR3 coding DNA: TGTGCCAGCAGCTTAGTCGGCAGGGCCAAAAACATTCAGTACTTC.

The rearrangement joins TRBV4-1 to TRBJ2-3; D is undetermined. V was shortened by 2 bases and J by 4 bases, with 13 bases between the two germline ends. Germline loops: CDR1 MGHRA, CDR2 YSYEKL. The CDR3 runs 15 residues. DNA of the CDR3: TGCGCCAGCAGCCAATCACAGACGGCCTCAGATACGCAGTATTTT. Protein product: CASSQSQTASDTQYF.

This sequence joins TRBV5-1 and TRBJ2-1; 8 bases are a match to TRBD2. The length of the CDR3 is 17 residues. Trimming cost V 3 bases and J 6 bases; bases outside gene matches: 14. Germline V CDR1 and CDR2: SGHRS, YFSETQ. CDR3 sequence (DNA): TGCGCCAGCAGCTGGACGGTAGCGGGACCATCGGGCAATGAGCAGTTCTTC. Its protein product is CASSWTVAGPSGNEQFF.

CDR3 DNA sequence: TGTGCCAGCAGTGCCCGGCCCCGGACAGAAGGGACTGAAGCTTTCTTT. It codes for CASSARPRTEGTEAFF. V usage is TRBV2 and J usage is TRBJ1-1; a possible D gene is TRBD1 (6 bases). CDR3 length: 16 amino acids. Trimming removed 4 bases at V and 5 bases at J, with 20 bases between. CDR1 is SNHLY and CDR2 is FYNNEI in the germline V gene.

This chain connects TRBV5-1 to TRBJ2-3; D is undetermined. From germline, CDR1 is SGHRS and CDR2 YFSETQ. V was pared by 3 bases and J by 4 bases, with 15 bases between. The CDR3 loop spans 15 amino acids. CDR3 loop: CASSSHLKASDTQYF. For the CDR3, the DNA is TGCGCCAGCAGCTCCCACTTGAAAGCTTCAGATACGCAGTATTTT.

The gene calls are TRBV19 and TRBJ2-7, with unresolved D. The CDR3 spans 15 residues. In germline, CDR1 is LNHDA, CDR2 SQIVND (reference sequence). V dropped 4 bases and J dropped 1 base, with 14 bases sitting between them. CDR3 in DNA: TGTGCCAGTAGTACGACATGGATCCGTTCCTACGAGCAGTACTTC. Its protein is CASSTTWIRSYEQYF. Together with reference TRBV19 and TRBJ2-7, the CDR3 gives the full variable domain: DGGITQSPKYLFRKEGQNVTLSCEQNLNHDAMYWYRQDPGQGLRLIYYSQIVNDFQKGDIAEGYSVSREKKESFPLTVTSAQKNPTAFYLCASSTTWIRSYEQYFGPGTRLTVT.

This rearrangement joins TRBV7-9 to TRBJ1-1, with 7 bases aligning to TRBD1. CDR3 length: 14 amino acids. V was pared by 5 bases and J by 5 bases, with 8 bases of the junction left unmatched. CDR1 and CDR2 (germline): SEHNR, FQNEAQ (reference sequence). For the CDR3, the DNA is TGTGCCAGCAGCCCGCGACAGGGTGGAACTGAAGCTTTCTTT. Protein product: CASSPRQGGTEAFF.

V gene TRBV7-9 combines with J gene TRBJ1-3; D gene ambiguous. Trimming pared 3 bases from V and 3 bases from J, leaving 12 bases between. The CDR3 spans 15 residues. Germline V gene lookup returns CDR1 SEHNR and CDR2 FQNEAQ (reference sequence). The CDR3 protein is CASSFPSGVGNTIYF. The CDR3 nucleotides read TGTGCCAGCAGCTTCCCCTCCGGGGTTGGAAACACCATATATTTT.

The chain employs TRBV19 and TRBJ1-3; tentatively, D is TRBD1 (6 bases). Between the trimmed V and J ends, which lost 6 bases and 4 bases, there was a span of 13 bases. Germline CDR1 reads LNHDA; CDR2 reads SQIVND (reference sequence). CDR3 size: 14 residues. Written as DNA, the CDR3 is TGTGCCAGTAGCCCCACAGGGCTGGGAAACACCATATATTTT. Translation: CASSPTGLGNTIYF.

The V gene is TRBV4-3, the J gene TRBJ2-7; 10 bases line up with TRBD1. V trimming: 4 bases; J trimming: 5 bases; junction bases outside the gene matches: 8. This CDR3 has 15 amino acids. CDR1 and CDR2 (germline): LGHNA, YSLEER. In nucleotides, the CDR3 is TGCGCCAGCAGCCTAGAGGACAGGGGGTGGAACGAGCAGTACTTC. Its translation is CASSLEDRGWNEQYF.

The rearrangement joins TRBV7-9 to TRBJ2-2; the D gene is possibly TRBD1 (6 bases). The V end was cut by 5 bases, the J end by 6 bases, with 13 bases between. The CDR3 runs to 14 residues. Per the germline V gene, CDR1 is SEHNR and CDR2 is FQNEAQ (reference sequence). The CDR3 sequence is CASSPQAGAGELFF. The CDR3 DNA follows: TGTGCCAGCAGCCCCCAAGCAGGGGCCGGGGAGCTGTTTTTT. The full variable domain, in which reference TRBV7-9 and TRBJ2-2 provide the parts outside the CDR3, is DTGVSQNPRHKITKRGQNVTFRCDPISEHNRLYWYRQTLGQGPEFLTYFQNEAQLEKSRLLSDRFSAERPKGSFSTLEIQRTEQGDSAMYLCASSPQAGAGELFFGEGSRLTVL.

This clone was detected only once. The chain employs TRBV5-4 and TRBJ2-3; D unclear. CDR3 length: 14 residues. With 1 base removed from V and 8 bases from J, the gap between germline ends came to 14 bases. Per the germline V gene, CDR1 is SGHNT and CDR2 is YYREEE (reference sequence). CDR3 sequence reads: CASSLNGGVGTQYF. For the CDR3, the DNA is TGTGCCAGCAGCTTGAATGGCGGAGTGGGTACGCAGTATTTT. Looking up the rest from reference TRBV5-4 and TRBJ2-3 gives the full variable domain: ETGVTQSPTHLIKTRGQQVTLRCSSQSGHNTVSWYQQALGQGPQFIFQYYREEENGRGNFPPRFSGLQFPNYSSELNVNALELDDSALYLCASSLNGGVGTQYFGPGTRLTVL.

The V call is TRBV9, the J call TRBJ2-2; weak D call: TRBD1 (5 bases). Germline CDR1 reads SGDLS; CDR2 reads YYNGEE. The CDR3 has 14 amino acids. Trimming removed 4 bases at V and 6 bases at J, with 13 bases between. CDR3 residues: CASSTREGAGELFF. The CDR3, as DNA: TGTGCCAGCAGCACTCGTGAAGGGGCCGGGGAGCTGTTTTTT.

This sequence joins TRBV6-6 and TRBJ2-7; possibly TRBD1 for D (6 bases). CDR3 length: 15 amino acids. Between the trimmed V and J ends, which lost 0 bases and 2 bases, there was a span of 11 bases. Germline CDR1 and CDR2: MNHNY and SVGAGI (reference sequence). The CDR3 loop reads CASSYSYRVTYEQYF. In DNA, the CDR3 is TGTGCCAGCAGTTACTCTTACAGGGTAACCTACGAGCAGTACTTC.

The V call is TRBV9, the J call TRBJ2-2; 13 bases agree with TRBD2. J gave up 0 bases and V 2 bases, and 4 bases lay outside the gene matches. Germline lookup yields CDR1 SGDLS and CDR2 YYNGEE. The CDR3 has 18 amino acids. Here the CDR3 DNA reads TGTGCCAGCAGCGTGACTAGCGGGGGGTACGCGAACACCGGGGAGCTGTTTTTT. This gives the protein CASSVTSGGYANTGELFF.

The gene calls are TRBV7-2 and TRBJ2-2; 7 bases align to TRBD2. The trim removed 1 base at V and 1 base at J, leaving 3 bases unmatched. This CDR3 contains 16 residues. Germline-derived CDR1 and CDR2 are SGHTA and FQGNSA. Written as DNA, the CDR3 is TGTGCCAGCAGCTTAGTGTGGGGGGGGAACACCGGGGAGCTGTTTTTT. This gives the protein CASSLVWGGNTGELFF.

The J gene is TRBJ1-5, the V gene TRBV4-3; D is perhaps TRBD1 (5 bases). The CDR3 loop spans 13 amino acids. The germline gives CDR1 LGHNA, CDR2 YSLEER. Between the trimmed V and J ends, which lost 5 bases and 4 bases, there was a span of 9 bases. CDR3 sequence (DNA): TGCGCCAGCAGCGCGGGGGGAAATCAGCCCCAGCATTTT. Its protein product is CASSAGGNQPQHF.